This TCR beta chain originates from a study of identical twins. This clonotype was counted a few times. As yet, its antigen is unknown. There are 15 residues in the CDR3. The ends were cut back, 2 bases at V and 7 bases at J, with 16 bases in the middle. Germline loops: CDR1 KGHDR, CDR2 SFDVKD. Template switching supplied a universal primer site; unique molecular identifiers were carried on the cDNA. TCRdb re-called the 5' RACE reads through MiXCR, storing one row per CDR3 protein. Found here are 690,000 or so distinct CDR3 sequences, 6% to 6.5% of them singletons; the top ten hold around 1.9%. All donors comprised healthy Caucasians. Findings and limits, study-wide: With abundant cord blood beta clonotypes, insertions were fewer; memory repertoires showed no such pattern.

The sample taken for sequencing was naive T cells sorted from blood. The gene calls are TRBV24-1 and TRBJ2-5; either TRBD1 or TRBD2 may supply D (6 bases each). The source of this sequence is a man younger than 35 in good health. CDR3 amino acids: CATSDSGAVDGTQYF. DNA of the CDR3: TGTGCCACCAGTGATTCGGGGGCGGTTGATGGGACCCAGTACTTC.